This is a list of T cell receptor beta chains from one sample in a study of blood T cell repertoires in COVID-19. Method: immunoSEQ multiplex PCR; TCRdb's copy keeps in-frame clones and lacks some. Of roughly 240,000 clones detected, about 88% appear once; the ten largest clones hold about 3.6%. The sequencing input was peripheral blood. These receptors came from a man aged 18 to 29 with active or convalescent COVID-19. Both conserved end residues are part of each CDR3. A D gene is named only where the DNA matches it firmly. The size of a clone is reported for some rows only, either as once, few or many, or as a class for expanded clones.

cdr3_aa: CASIPLPRANTEAFF
cdr3_nt: TGTGCCAGCATCCCACTTCCCAGGGCAAACACTGAAGCTTTCTTT
clone_size: .
d_call: .
j_call: TRBJ1-1
v_call: TRBV7-2

cdr3_aa: CAIGDSTDNEQFF
cdr3_nt: TGTGCCATCGGAGACTCGACTGACAATGAGCAGTTCTTC
clone_size: .
d_call: .
j_call: TRBJ2-1
v_call: TRBV10-3

cdr3_aa: CASSIEERGGNQPQHF
cdr3_nt: TGTGCCAGTAGTATAGAGGAGAGGGGGGGGAATCAGCCCCAGCATTTT
clone_size: .
d_call: .
j_call: TRBJ1-5
v_call: TRBV19

cdr3_aa: CASSVDSHTAGAFF
cdr3_nt: TGTGCCAGCAGCGTAGACAGCCACACGGCGGGAGCTTTCTTT
clone_size: .
d_call: .
j_call: TRBJ1-1
v_call: TRBV9

cdr3_aa: CASSWDRGGSSEQFF
cdr3_nt: TGTGCCAGCAGCTGGGACAGGGGGGGTTCCAGTGAGCAGTTCTTC
clone_size: .
d_call: TRBD1
j_call: TRBJ2-1
v_call: TRBV27

cdr3_aa: CASREGQGANEKLFF
cdr3_nt: TGTGCCAGCAGGGAAGGACAGGGGGCTAATGAAAAACTGTTTTTT
clone_size: .
d_call: TRBD1
j_call: TRBJ1-4
v_call: TRBV6-1

cdr3_aa: CASKPENTGELFF
cdr3_nt: TGCGCCAGCAAGCCCGAAAATACCGGGGAGCTGTTTTTT
clone_size: .
d_call: .
j_call: TRBJ2-2
v_call: TRBV5-1

cdr3_aa: CASSPDVGVPLPPTYGYTF
cdr3_nt: TGCGCCAGCAGCCCCGACGTAGGGGTCCCCCTGCCCCCCACCTATGGCTACACCTTC
clone_size: few
d_call: .
j_call: TRBJ1-2
v_call: TRBV5-1

cdr3_aa: CASSFGALGEGIYEQYF
cdr3_nt: TGCGCCAGCAGCTTTGGGGCCCTCGGGGAGGGAATCTACGAGCAGTACTTC
clone_size: once
d_call: TRBD2
j_call: TRBJ2-7
v_call: TRBV5-1

cdr3_aa: CASSLVGRGRDTQYF
cdr3_nt: TGTGCCAGCAGCCTGGTGGGGAGAGGCCGAGATACGCAGTATTTT
clone_size: once
d_call: .
j_call: TRBJ2-3
v_call: TRBV7-9

cdr3_aa: CASSLDPSTDTQYF
cdr3_nt: TGTGCCAGCAGCTTAGATCCGTCCACAGATACGCAGTATTTT
clone_size: .
d_call: .
j_call: TRBJ2-3
v_call: TRBV11-3

cdr3_aa: CASTSDKPSPLHF
cdr3_nt: TGTGCCAGCACTTCGGACAAGCCGTCACCCCTCCACTTT
clone_size: .
d_call: .
j_call: TRBJ1-6
v_call: TRBV2

cdr3_aa: CASTKWTSGIDEQFF
cdr3_nt: TGTGCCAGCACCAAGTGGACTAGCGGGATTGATGAGCAGTTCTTC
clone_size: .
d_call: TRBD2
j_call: TRBJ2-1
v_call: TRBV6-5

cdr3_aa: CASRQPGNTEAFF
cdr3_nt: TGTGCCAGCAGGCAACCGGGGAACACTGAAGCTTTCTTT
clone_size: .
d_call: .
j_call: TRBJ1-1
v_call: TRBV7-3

cdr3_aa: CATKGGGTVDGYTF
cdr3_nt: TGTGCCACCAAAGGAGGGGGCACGGTAGATGGCTACACCTTC
clone_size: .
d_call: TRBD1
j_call: TRBJ1-2
v_call: TRBV24-1

cdr3_aa: CASRETGPKDEQFF
cdr3_nt: TGTGCCAGTAGGGAGACAGGCCCCAAGGATGAGCAGTTCTTC
clone_size: .
d_call: .
j_call: TRBJ2-1
v_call: TRBV19

cdr3_aa: CASSFSRGNEQFF
cdr3_nt: TGTGCCAGCAGTTTTTCCAGGGGCAATGAGCAGTTCTTC
clone_size: .
d_call: .
j_call: TRBJ2-1
v_call: TRBV27

cdr3_aa: CASSLAAGGSDTQYF
cdr3_nt: TGCGCCAGCAGCTTGGCTGCGGGGGGGTCAGATACGCAGTATTTT
clone_size: few
d_call: TRBD2
j_call: TRBJ2-3
v_call: TRBV5-1

cdr3_aa: CASSETTDTQYF
cdr3_nt: TGTGCCAGCAGTGAGACAACAGATACGCAGTATTTT
clone_size: .
d_call: .
j_call: TRBJ2-3
v_call: TRBV2

cdr3_aa: CASSQVDRATGELFF
cdr3_nt: TGCGCCAGCAGCCAAGTCGACAGGGCCACCGGGGAGCTGTTTTTT
clone_size: .
d_call: TRBD1
j_call: TRBJ2-2
v_call: TRBV4-1

cdr3_aa: CASSLGGLSTDTQYF
cdr3_nt: TGTGCCAGCAGCTTGGGGGGGCTGAGCACAGATACGCAGTATTTT
clone_size: .
d_call: .
j_call: TRBJ2-3
v_call: TRBV7-3

cdr3_aa: CASSSRLAGGKTDTQYF
cdr3_nt: TGTGCCAGCAGCAGCCGACTAGCGGGGGGCAAAACAGATACGCAGTATTTT
clone_size: .
d_call: TRBD2
j_call: TRBJ2-3
v_call: TRBV7-6

cdr3_aa: CASSPLALAGSSYEQYF
cdr3_nt: TGTGCCAGCAGCCCCCTCGCACTAGCGGGTAGCTCCTACGAGCAGTACTTC
clone_size: .
d_call: TRBD2
j_call: TRBJ2-7
v_call: TRBV6-2/TRBV6-3

cdr3_aa: CASSQTLAGGNLQYF
cdr3_nt: TGCGCCAGCAGCCAAACTCTAGCGGGAGGAAACTTGCAGTACTTC
clone_size: .
d_call: TRBD2
j_call: TRBJ2-7
v_call: TRBV5-1

cdr3_aa: CASSLLVGAKYEQYF
cdr3_nt: TGCGCCAGCAGCTTGTTAGTGGGGGCGAAATACGAGCAGTACTTC
clone_size: .
d_call: .
j_call: TRBJ2-7
v_call: TRBV5-1

cdr3_aa: CASSVGTAYSGNTIYF
cdr3_nt: TGTGCCAGCAGCGTAGGGACAGCTTACTCTGGAAACACCATATATTTT
clone_size: .
d_call: .
j_call: TRBJ1-3
v_call: TRBV9

cdr3_aa: CASRRGTSGANVLTF
cdr3_nt: TGCGCCAGCAGGCGCGGGACCTCTGGGGCCAACGTCCTGACTTTC
clone_size: .
d_call: .
j_call: TRBJ2-6
v_call: TRBV5-1

cdr3_aa: CASSSTGSGQETQYF
cdr3_nt: TGTGCCAGCAGCTCCACAGGGTCCGGCCAAGAGACCCAGTACTTC
clone_size: .
d_call: .
j_call: TRBJ2-5
v_call: TRBV7-3

cdr3_aa: CASSQEGRSANTGELFF
cdr3_nt: TGTGCCAGCAGCCAAGAGGGGCGGTCTGCGAACACCGGGGAGCTGTTTTTT
clone_size: .
d_call: .
j_call: TRBJ2-2
v_call: TRBV3-1/TRBV3-2

cdr3_aa: CASKSLGLAEETQYF
cdr3_nt: TGTGCCAGCAAATCTCTAGGACTAGCGGAAGAGACCCAGTACTTC
clone_size: .
d_call: TRBD2
j_call: TRBJ2-5
v_call: TRBV27

cdr3_aa: CASSPLRGDNEQFF
cdr3_nt: TGTGCCAGCAGCCCCTTACGGGGTGACAATGAGCAGTTCTTC
clone_size: .
d_call: .
j_call: TRBJ2-1
v_call: TRBV3-1/TRBV3-2

cdr3_aa: CASSLVYSQETQYF
cdr3_nt: TGTGCCAGCAGCTTAGTCTACAGCCAAGAGACCCAGTACTTC
clone_size: .
d_call: .
j_call: TRBJ2-5
v_call: TRBV7-9

cdr3_aa: CASGPPGGEQFF
cdr3_nt: TGTGCCAGCGGTCCACCAGGTGGTGAGCAGTTCTTC
clone_size: .
d_call: .
j_call: TRBJ2-1
v_call: TRBV27

cdr3_aa: CASSDSVSRYNEQFF
cdr3_nt: TGTGCCAGCAGTGATTCCGTCTCTAGATACAATGAGCAGTTCTTC
clone_size: few
d_call: .
j_call: TRBJ2-1
v_call: TRBV2

cdr3_aa: CASSEGPGLNYGYTF
cdr3_nt: TGTGCCAGCAGCGAAGGTCCGGGACTTAACTATGGCTACACCTTC
clone_size: .
d_call: .
j_call: TRBJ1-2
v_call: TRBV5-6

cdr3_aa: CAWSLGTASVALHF
cdr3_nt: TGTGCCTGGAGCTTAGGGACAGCTTCTGTGGCCCTCCACTTT
clone_size: .
d_call: TRBD1
j_call: TRBJ1-6
v_call: TRBV30

cdr3_aa: CASSLRGQGSGETQYF
cdr3_nt: TGCGCCAGCAGCTTGAGAGGACAGGGTAGTGGAGAGACCCAGTACTTC
clone_size: .
d_call: TRBD1
j_call: TRBJ2-5
v_call: TRBV5-1

cdr3_aa: CASSSDRDLWNTIYF
cdr3_nt: TGTGCCAGCAGCTCCGACAGGGACCTATGGAACACCATATATTTT
clone_size: .
d_call: TRBD1
j_call: TRBJ1-3
v_call: TRBV5-6

cdr3_aa: CASSQGGAGVTAQPQHF
cdr3_nt: TGTGCCAGCAGCCAAGGAGGGGCAGGGGTGACAGCTCAGCCCCAGCATTTT
clone_size: .
d_call: .
j_call: TRBJ1-5
v_call: TRBV3-1/TRBV3-2

cdr3_aa: CASSQEVPGQLVSSYNSPLHF
cdr3_nt: TGCGCCAGCAGCCAAGAAGTTCCGGGACAGCTAGTGAGCTCCTATAATTCACCCCTCCACTTT
clone_size: few
d_call: TRBD1
j_call: TRBJ1-6
v_call: TRBV4-1

cdr3_aa: CASSSRTGQVEQYF
cdr3_nt: TGTGCCAGCAGCTCGAGGACAGGGCAGGTCGAGCAGTACTTC
clone_size: .
d_call: TRBD1
j_call: TRBJ2-7
v_call: TRBV5-5

cdr3_aa: CASSSTNTGELFF
cdr3_nt: TGTGCCAGCAGTTCAACGAACACCGGGGAGCTGTTTTTT
clone_size: few
d_call: .
j_call: TRBJ2-2
v_call: TRBV28

cdr3_aa: CASSFSEGGEKLFF
cdr3_nt: TGTGCCAGCAGCTTTTCGGAGGGCGGTGAAAAACTGTTTTTT
clone_size: .
d_call: .
j_call: TRBJ1-4
v_call: TRBV5-4

cdr3_aa: CASSARSGRDTDTQYF
cdr3_nt: TGTGCCAGCAGCGCCCGTAGCGGGAGGGACACAGATACGCAGTATTTT
clone_size: .
d_call: TRBD2
j_call: TRBJ2-3
v_call: TRBV9

cdr3_aa: CASSVGQGDAYGYTF
cdr3_nt: TGTGCCAGCAGCGTCGGACAGGGGGATGCCTATGGCTACACCTTC
clone_size: .
d_call: TRBD1
j_call: TRBJ1-2
v_call: TRBV11-3

cdr3_aa: CASSPTYATGGYGYTF
cdr3_nt: TGTGCCAGCAGCCCTACCTATGCGACAGGGGGCTATGGCTACACCTTC
clone_size: .
d_call: TRBD1
j_call: TRBJ1-2
v_call: TRBV5-6